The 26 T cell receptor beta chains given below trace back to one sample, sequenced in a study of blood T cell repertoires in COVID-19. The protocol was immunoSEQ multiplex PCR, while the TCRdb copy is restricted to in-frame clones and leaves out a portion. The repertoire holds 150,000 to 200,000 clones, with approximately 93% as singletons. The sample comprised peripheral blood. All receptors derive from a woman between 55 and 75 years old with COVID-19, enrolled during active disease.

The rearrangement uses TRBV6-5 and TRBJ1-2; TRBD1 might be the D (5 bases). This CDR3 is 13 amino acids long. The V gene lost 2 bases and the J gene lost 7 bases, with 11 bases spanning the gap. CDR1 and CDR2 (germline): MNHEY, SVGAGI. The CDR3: CASSYRGSGGYTF. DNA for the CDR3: TGTGCCAGCAGTTACAGGGGATCGGGTGGCTACACCTTC.

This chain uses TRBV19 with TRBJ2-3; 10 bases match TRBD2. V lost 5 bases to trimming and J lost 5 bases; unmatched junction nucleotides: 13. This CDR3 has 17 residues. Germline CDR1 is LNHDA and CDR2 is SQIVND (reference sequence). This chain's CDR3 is CASSLTSGASGGDTQYF. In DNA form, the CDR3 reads TGTGCCAGTAGTCTTACTAGCGGGGCATCTGGGGGAGATACGCAGTATTTT.

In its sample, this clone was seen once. Here the CDR3 reads CASSQGFAETQYF. The CDR3 DNA reads TGTGCCAGCAGTCAGGGTTTTGCGGAGACCCAGTACTTC. V gene TRBV2 combines with J gene TRBJ2-5, with TRBD1 as a possible D gene (5 bases). CDR3 size: 13 residues. The ends were cut back, 5 bases at V and 5 bases at J, with 12 bases in the middle. From germline, CDR1 is SNHLY and CDR2 FYNNEI.

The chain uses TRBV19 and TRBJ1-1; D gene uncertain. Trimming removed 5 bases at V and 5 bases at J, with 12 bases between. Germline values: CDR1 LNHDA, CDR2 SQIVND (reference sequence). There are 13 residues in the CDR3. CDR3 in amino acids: CASSLRSGTEAFF. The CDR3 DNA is TGTGCCAGTAGTCTCCGATCAGGAACTGAAGCTTTCTTT.

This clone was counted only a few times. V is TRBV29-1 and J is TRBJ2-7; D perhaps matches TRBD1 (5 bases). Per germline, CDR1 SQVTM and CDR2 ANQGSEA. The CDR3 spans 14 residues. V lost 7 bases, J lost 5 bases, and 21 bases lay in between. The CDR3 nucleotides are TGCAGCGCCCTGCCTGCGGCCAGGGTTGACGAGCAGTACTTC. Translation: CSALPAARVDEQYF.

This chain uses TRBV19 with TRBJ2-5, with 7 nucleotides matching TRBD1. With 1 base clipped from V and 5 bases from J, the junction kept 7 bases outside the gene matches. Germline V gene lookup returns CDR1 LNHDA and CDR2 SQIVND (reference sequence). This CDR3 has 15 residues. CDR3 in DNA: TGTGCCAGTAGTATAGCGAGGGGGCCGGCGGAGACCCAGTACTTC. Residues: CASSIARGPAETQYF.

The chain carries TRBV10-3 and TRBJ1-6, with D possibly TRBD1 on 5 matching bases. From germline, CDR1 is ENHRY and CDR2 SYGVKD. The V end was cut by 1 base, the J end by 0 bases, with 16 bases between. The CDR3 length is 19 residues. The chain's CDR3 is CAISEYRTPNSSYNSPLHF. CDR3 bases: TGTGCCATCAGTGAGTATCGGACACCCAACAGCTCCTATAATTCACCCCTCCACTTT.

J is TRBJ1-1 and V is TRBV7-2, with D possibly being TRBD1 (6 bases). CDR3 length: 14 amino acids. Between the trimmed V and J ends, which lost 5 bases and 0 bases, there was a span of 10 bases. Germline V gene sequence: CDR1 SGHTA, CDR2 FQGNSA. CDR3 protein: CASSIQGMNTEAFF. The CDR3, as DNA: TGTGCCAGCAGCATACAGGGTATGAACACTGAAGCTTTCTTT.

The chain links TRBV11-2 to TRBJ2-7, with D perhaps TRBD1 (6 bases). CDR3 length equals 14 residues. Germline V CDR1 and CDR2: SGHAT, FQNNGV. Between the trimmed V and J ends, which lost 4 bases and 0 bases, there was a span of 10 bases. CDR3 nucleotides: TGTGCCAGCAGCTCAGACAGGATCTCCTACGAGCAGTACTTC. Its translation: CASSSDRISYEQYF.

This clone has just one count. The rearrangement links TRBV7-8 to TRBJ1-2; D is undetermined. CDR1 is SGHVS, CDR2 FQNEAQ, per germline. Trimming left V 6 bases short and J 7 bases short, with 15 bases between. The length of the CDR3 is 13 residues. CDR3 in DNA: TGTGCCAGCAGTACCGACCTGACTGGTGGCTACACCTTC. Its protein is CASSTDLTGGYTF.

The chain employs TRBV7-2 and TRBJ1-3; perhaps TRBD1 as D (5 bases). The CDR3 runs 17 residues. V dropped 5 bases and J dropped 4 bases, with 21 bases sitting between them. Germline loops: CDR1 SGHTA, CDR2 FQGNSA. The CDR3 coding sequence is TGTGCCAGCAGCCGCGGGGCAGGCGGTCTCTCGGGAAACACCATATATTTT. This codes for CASSRGAGGLSGNTIYF.

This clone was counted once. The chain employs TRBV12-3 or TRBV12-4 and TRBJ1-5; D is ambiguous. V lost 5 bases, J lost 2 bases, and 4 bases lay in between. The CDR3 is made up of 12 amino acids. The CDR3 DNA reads TGTGCCAGCAGTCTCGGCAATCAGCCCCAGCATTTT. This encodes CASSLGNQPQHF.

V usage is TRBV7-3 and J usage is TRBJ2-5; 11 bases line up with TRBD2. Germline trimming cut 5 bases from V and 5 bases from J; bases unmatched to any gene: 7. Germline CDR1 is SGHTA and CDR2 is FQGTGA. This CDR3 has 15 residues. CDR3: CASSTGRTSGETQYF. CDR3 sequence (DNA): TGTGCCAGCAGCACCGGAAGGACTAGCGGGGAGACCCAGTACTTC.

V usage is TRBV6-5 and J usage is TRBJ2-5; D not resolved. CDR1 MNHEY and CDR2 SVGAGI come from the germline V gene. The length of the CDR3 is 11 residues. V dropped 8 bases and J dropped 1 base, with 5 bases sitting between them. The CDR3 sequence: CASYSQETQYF. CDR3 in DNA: TGTGCCAGCTACTCCCAAGAGACCCAGTACTTC.

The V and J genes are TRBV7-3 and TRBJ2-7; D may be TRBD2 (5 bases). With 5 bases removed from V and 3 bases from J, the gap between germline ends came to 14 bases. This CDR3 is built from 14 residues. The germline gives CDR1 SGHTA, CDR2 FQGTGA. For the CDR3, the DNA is TGTGCCAGCAGCCCCAGCCCCGGGGACTACGAGCAGTACTTC. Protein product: CASSPSPGDYEQYF.

CDR3 sequence reads: CASSLVSTEMNTEAFF. The CDR3 DNA follows: TGTGCCAGCAGCTTAGTTAGTACAGAAATGAACACTGAAGCTTTCTTT. The chain carries TRBV7-2 and TRBJ1-1; D unclear. With 1 base removed from V and 0 bases from J, the gap between germline ends came to 12 bases. Germline CDR1 reads SGHTA; CDR2 reads FQGNSA. CDR3 length: 16 amino acids. Looking up the rest from reference TRBV7-2 and TRBJ1-1 gives the full variable domain: GAGVSQSPSNKVTEKGKDVELRCDPISGHTALYWYRQSLGQGLEFLIYFQGNSAPDKSGLPSDRFSAERTGGSVSTLTIQRTQQEDSAVYLCASSLVSTEMNTEAFFGQGTRLTVV.

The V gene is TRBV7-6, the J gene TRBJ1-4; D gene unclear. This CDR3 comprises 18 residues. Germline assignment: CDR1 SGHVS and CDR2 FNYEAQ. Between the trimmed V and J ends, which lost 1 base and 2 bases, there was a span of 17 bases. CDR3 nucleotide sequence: TGTGCCAGCAGCTTAGACCCCTTGGGCCTGACCACTAATGAAAAACTGTTTTTT. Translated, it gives CASSLDPLGLTTNEKLFF.

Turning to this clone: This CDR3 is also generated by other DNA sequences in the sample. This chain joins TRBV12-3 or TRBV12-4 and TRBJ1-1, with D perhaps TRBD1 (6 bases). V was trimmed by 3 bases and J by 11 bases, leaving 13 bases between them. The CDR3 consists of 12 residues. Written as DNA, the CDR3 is TGTGCCAGCAGTTTTTACCCAGGGGAGGCTTTCTTT. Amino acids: CASSFYPGEAFF.

The CDR3: CASSITMDRKAFF. The CDR3 DNA reads as TGTGCCAGTAGTATAACGATGGACAGAAAAGCTTTCTTT. The V gene is TRBV19, the J gene TRBJ1-1; a weak D match, TRBD1 (6 bases). The CDR3 has 13 residues. Trimming pared 2 bases from V and 9 bases from J, leaving 13 bases between. CDR1 and CDR2 (germline): LNHDA, SQIVND (reference sequence).

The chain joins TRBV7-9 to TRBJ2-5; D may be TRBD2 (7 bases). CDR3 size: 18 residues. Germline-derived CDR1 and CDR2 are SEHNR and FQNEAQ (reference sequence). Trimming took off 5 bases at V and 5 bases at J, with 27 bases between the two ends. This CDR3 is CASSPHWAGANSGETQYF. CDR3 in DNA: TGTGCCAGCAGCCCTCATTGGGCGGGGGCAAACAGTGGGGAGACCCAGTACTTC.

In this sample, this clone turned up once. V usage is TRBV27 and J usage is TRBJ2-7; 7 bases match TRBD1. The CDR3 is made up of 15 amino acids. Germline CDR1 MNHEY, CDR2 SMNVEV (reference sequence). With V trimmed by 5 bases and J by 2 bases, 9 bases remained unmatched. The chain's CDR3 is CASSDLGQHPYEQYF. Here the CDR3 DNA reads TGTGCCAGCAGTGACCTGGGACAGCATCCCTACGAGCAGTACTTC.

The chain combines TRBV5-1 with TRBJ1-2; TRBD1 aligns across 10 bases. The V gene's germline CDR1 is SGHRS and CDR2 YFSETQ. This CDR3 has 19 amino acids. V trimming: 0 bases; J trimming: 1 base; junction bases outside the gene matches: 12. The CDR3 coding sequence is TGCGCCAGCAGCTTGGATGGAAGACAGGGGGCACAGGATAACTATGGCTACACCTTC. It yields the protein CASSLDGRQGAQDNYGYTF.

DNA for the CDR3: TGTGCCAGCTCACCAGAACAGGGGGGTTCCTACGAGCAGTACTTC. Translation gives CASSPEQGGSYEQYF. The chain has TRBV18 and TRBJ2-7, with 8 nucleotides matching TRBD1. V gave up 2 bases and J gave up 1 base; unmatched junction bases: 4. From germline, CDR1 is KGHSH and CDR2 LQKENI. The CDR3 spans 15 residues. Using reference TRBV18 and TRBJ2-7 for the parts outside the CDR3, the full variable domain is NAGVMQNPRHLVRRRGQEARLRCSPMKGHSHVYWYRQLPEEGLKFMVYLQKENIIDESGMPKERFSAEFPKEGPSILRIQQVVRGDSAAYFCASSPEQGGSYEQYFGPGTRLTVT.

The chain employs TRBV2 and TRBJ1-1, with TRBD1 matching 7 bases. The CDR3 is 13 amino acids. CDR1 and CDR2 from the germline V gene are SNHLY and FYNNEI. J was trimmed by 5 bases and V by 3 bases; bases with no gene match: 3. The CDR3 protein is CASSEGRGTEAFF. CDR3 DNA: TGTGCCAGCAGTGAGGGCAGGGGGACTGAAGCTTTCTTT.

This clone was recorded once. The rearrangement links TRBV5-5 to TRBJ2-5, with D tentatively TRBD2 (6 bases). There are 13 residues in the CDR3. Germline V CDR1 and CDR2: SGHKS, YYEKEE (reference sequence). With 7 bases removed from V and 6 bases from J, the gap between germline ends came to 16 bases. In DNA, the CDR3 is TGTGCCAGCTCGGGGGTAGAGAAAAAGACCCAGTACTTC. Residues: CASSGVEKKTQYF.

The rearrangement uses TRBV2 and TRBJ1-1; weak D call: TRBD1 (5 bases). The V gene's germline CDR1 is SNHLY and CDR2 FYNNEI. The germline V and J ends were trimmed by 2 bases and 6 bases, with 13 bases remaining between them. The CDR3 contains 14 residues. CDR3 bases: TGTGCCAGCAGTGAACAGGGTGTAACATCTGAAGCTTTCTTT. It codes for CASSEQGVTSEAFF.